Reported below is one T cell receptor beta chain. Its antigen is unknown. No quality values exist for individual bases; no much larger clone is one base distant. Donors were approximately 42 systemically healthy Caucasian individuals from Russia aged roughly 6 to 90 years. Around 10 milliliters of peripheral blood were drawn from each donor into EDTA-treated Vacutainer tubes. Ficoll-Paque density-gradient centrifugation was used to isolate PBMCs, with at least 7 million per sample. Trizol reagent was used to extract total RNA from the PBMCs, yielding at least 5.5 micrograms per sample. For every donor, an aliquot of PBMCs went through flow cytometry to measure the percentages of naive CD45RAhigh/CD27high T cells. The protocol used for the library was 5' RACE. The sequencer was an Illumina HiSeq 2500. A second PCR of about 7 to 12 cycles was performed with a sample-barcoded 5' primer and a J-beta primer mix. Each TCR beta cDNA molecule received a unique molecular identifier from a template-switch 5' adaptor carrying 12 random nucleotides. Each sample yielded at least 3 million CDR3-containing paired-end reads. All of the RNA was converted into first-strand cDNA using the Mint cDNA synthesis kit, with a TRBC-specific oligonucleotide serving as the primer. Following uracil-DNA glycosylase treatment, a first 18-cycle PCR with universal primers M1SS and BC2_uni_R was performed on all cDNA. In the original analysis: Normalization of each sample was performed by random selection of 1 million high-quality reads, each carrying a distinct molecular identifier. Instead of being binned into consensus sequences, reads with shared molecular identifiers were discarded. CDR3 identification, clonotype clustering and error correction used MiTCR with a Q25 quality threshold and the strictest error-elimination algorithm. A nonparametric unseen species model with Euler transformation was used to estimate a lower bound on total TCR beta diversity. TCRdb redid the processing of the public reads, applying fastp at Q25 and MiXCR, and retained in-frame beta chains. Every CDR3 protein is listed once, alongside the most common genes and DNA of its rows. In this record, the V and J calls reflect TCRdb's handling and not the investigators' own analysis. This sample gives fewer than 700,000 distinct CDR3 sequences in total; less than 45% of them show up just once. Of the sample, approximately 29% falls within the top ten clones.

This entry is derived from a study of blood T cells in healthy people across ages (dated by TCRdb to between 2014 and 2017). General notes on the study: Template switching captured roughly one uniquely barcoded TCR beta cDNA molecule per two T cells in model experiments. Using the same blood draw, the study looked at two additional independent replicas of 1 million unique cDNA reads for two donors, one aged 18 to 29 and the other aged 80 or older. Using deep sequencing normalized with unique cDNA molecular identifiers, the study measured how TCR beta repertoire diversity changes with age. Four age groups were formed from the donors: young (average approximately 15 years), middle-aged (approximately 39), aged (approximately 60) and long-lived (82). To avoid experimental bias, donors of different ages were distributed randomly across sequencing lanes. The paper as a whole reports these results and caveats: Observed TCR beta diversity correlated strongly with the percentage of naive T cells measured by flow cytometry. The CMV infection status of donors was not known, potentially confounding age-related changes in expanded clonotypes. Since profiling was done on bulk unsorted PBMCs, naive and antigen-experienced compartments could not be conclusively compared. Observed TCR beta diversity per million T cells fell roughly linearly with age, and a significant reduction was already apparent by age around 40. Compared with the aged group, the long-lived group had more naive CD4+ T cells, fewer expanded clones and increased TCR diversity, suggesting age selection. Estimates of total diversity from one million sequenced T cells were regarded as lower bounds and underestimates.

At the junction V is shortened by 2 bases and J by 6 bases; bases outside the gene matches: 12. The CDR3 has 17 amino acids, counting the end cysteine and phenylalanine. Only the CDR3 region is kept as DNA, spanning 51 bases read in frame from base 1. Per the germline V gene, SGHDN is the CDR1 and FVKESK is the CDR2. The V and J genes are TRBV14 and TRBJ2-3; 9 bases in the middle match TRBD1. The specimen sequenced was blood. The source is a man older than 75 in good health. The CDR3: CASSQQTGTGIGDTQYF. The DNA is as follows: TGTGCCAGCAGCCAACAAACCGGGACAGGGATAGGGGATACGCAGTATTTT.